This T cell receptor beta chain is drawn from a study of a mutant IDH1 vaccine in newly diagnosed glioma listed by TCRdb under 2021. Regarding the complete study: Eight vaccinations were administered to patients in weeks 1, 3, 5, 7, 11, 15, 19 and 23, corresponding to visits V03 through V10. In the chemotherapy-containing groups, vaccination started alongside temozolomide cycles, whereas in patients who had radiotherapy alone it started 4-6 weeks after radiotherapy. Of the roughly 32 treated patients, about 62% were male and around 38% were female, and a mean age of roughly 40 years was recorded. Prior to enrollment, standard therapy consisting of radiotherapy alone, temozolomide alone, or radiochemotherapy with temozolomide had been administered to patients, with the combination being received by most patients. Peripheral blood samples were drawn at six visits, namely V03 (baseline), V05, V07, V10, V12 and V13. For exploratory analyses, 25 treated patients had longitudinal TCRB deep sequencing done wherever samples were available.

Study-wide conclusions, independent of this receptor: Availability determined which PBMC samples were chosen for TCRB deep sequencing. The authors stated that sample limitations prevented analyses of patient blood samples from being reproduced. No apparent relationship was observed between pseudoprogression and alterations in the top peripheral T cell clonotypes detected by TCRB sequencing. Vaccine-induced immune responses across multiple MHC alleles were detected in about 92% of patients.

As for this clone: Its antigen is not yet known. No clone much larger than this one lies a single base away; base qualities are absent.

The library came from the immunoSEQ multiplex PCR assay. Rearranged TCR beta chain sequences were amplified with the hsTCRB Kit following the manufacturer's protocol. Sequencing of TCRB libraries was carried out on an Illumina MiSeq. The original methods were these. The kit vendor's proprietary platform handled demultiplexing, trimming and gene mapping. Not all clones reach the TCRdb copy of this immuneACCESS table, which keeps in-frame sequences only. Checked studies attribute under half of the gap to unresolved V genes and leave the rest unexplained. The DNA was the basis for D and trimming; V, J and clone size are from that table. In all, the sample holds tens of thousands of clones, and less than 85% of those were seen once. The ten largest account for over 3% of the sample. The intended sense of this specimen's time point label: week 5, during vaccination. Every vaccine dose consisted of 300 ug of a 20-mer mutant IDH1 peptide in Montanide, administered subcutaneously together with topical imiquimod. All donors had newly diagnosed IDH1-mutant astrocytomas of WHO grade 3 or 4 that showed loss of nuclear ATRX. The samples were drawn from NOA16, a multicentre, single-arm, open-label phase I trial in Germany that tested a mutant IDH1 peptide vaccine in humans for the first time. The DNeasy Blood and Tissue Kit was used to extract genomic DNA from EDTA blood for TCRB sequencing.

Its CDR3 holds 14 amino acids, cysteine through phenylalanine. Only CDR3 DNA remains: 42 bases, in frame from the first base. The junction shows trimming of 0 bases on V and 4 bases on J, and the gene matches do not reach 0 bases of it. The germline V gene gives CDR1 as MNHNS and CDR2 as SASEGT. The sequences come from PBMCs, collected from a glioma patient whose treatment included an IDH1 peptide vaccine. The receptor was isolated from a woman under 30 with glioma. Some clones in this sample may be carry-over from other donors' samples. The receptor chain draws on TRBV6-1 and TRBJ2-1, with TRBD2 identical over 7 junction bases. The CDR3 is CASSEAGGYNEQFF. The nucleotides read TGTGCCAGCAGTGAAGCGGGGGGGTACAATGAGCAGTTCTTC.